Listed here are 2 T cell receptor beta chains from one sample, sequenced in a study of blood T cells in healthy people across ages (dated by TCRdb to about 2015). Libraries were built with 5' RACE. TCRdb records Illumina HiSeq 2500 as the sequencer. A second roughly 6 to 12 cycle PCR used a sample-barcoded 5' primer and a J-beta primer mix. TCRdb cleaned the public reads at Q25 with fastp, built clones with MiXCR and kept in-frame beta chains. Under each unique CDR3 protein, matching rows form one entry showing the most common genes and DNA. Across this sample there are roughly 650,000 distinct CDR3 sequences, with about a third seen only once. The biggest ten clones account for approximately 15% of the sample. Source material: blood. The receptors shown here come from a woman at least 80 years old in good health. Donor details come from another sample of the same person, matched by shared clones.

This clonotype appeared many times. The chain couples TRBV29-1 to TRBJ2-7, with a weak D call TRBD2 (6 bases). V was shortened by 3 bases and J by 6 bases, with 18 bases between the two germline ends. The CDR3 has 14 amino acids. Germline-derived CDR1 and CDR2 are SQVTM and ANQGSEA. In DNA form, the CDR3 reads TGCAGCGTTGACTTCGGCGGGGTCCGGTCCGAGCAGTACTTC. It encodes CSVDFGGVRSEQYF.

A word on this clonotype: This may come from a read error, since a much larger clone is one base off. The chain carries TRBV6-2 or TRBV6-3 and TRBJ1-1, with D possibly being TRBD1 (5 bases). The CDR3 consists of 14 residues. Germline assignment: CDR1 MNHEY and CDR2 SVGEGT. Trimming took 5 bases from V and 4 from J, leaving 14 bases between them. The CDR3, as DNA: TGTGCCAGCAGTGGCGGCAGGGTGAGCACTGAAGCTTTCTTT. It specifies CASSGGRVSTEAFF.